Given below is one TCR beta chain in context. Antigen: not known. The sample comes from a study of T cell responses to AZD1222 COVID-19 vaccine. The method was immunoSEQ multiplex PCR; TCRdb's version includes in-frame clones alone and lacks a portion of them. The table records around 140,000 clones, approximately 90% of them present only once. Study results and limitations: Only after the peak T cell response were repertoires sampled. Possibly, clonal diversity was underestimated; donors were largely white British and included more females.

The TCR was taken from an adult in good health. The specimen was peripheral blood, collected on day 0 of AZD1222 vaccination.

This chain's CDR3 is CASSSILAGGYEQYF. The DNA for the CDR3 is TGTGCCAGCAGCTCCATACTAGCGGGGGGGTACGAGCAGTACTTC. The V and J genes are TRBV5-4 and TRBJ2-7; 13 bases are a match to TRBD2. With 3 bases clipped from V and 4 bases from J, the junction kept 4 bases outside the gene matches. The CDR3 runs 15 residues. Germline V gene data show CDR1 as SGHNT and CDR2 as YYREEE (reference sequence).